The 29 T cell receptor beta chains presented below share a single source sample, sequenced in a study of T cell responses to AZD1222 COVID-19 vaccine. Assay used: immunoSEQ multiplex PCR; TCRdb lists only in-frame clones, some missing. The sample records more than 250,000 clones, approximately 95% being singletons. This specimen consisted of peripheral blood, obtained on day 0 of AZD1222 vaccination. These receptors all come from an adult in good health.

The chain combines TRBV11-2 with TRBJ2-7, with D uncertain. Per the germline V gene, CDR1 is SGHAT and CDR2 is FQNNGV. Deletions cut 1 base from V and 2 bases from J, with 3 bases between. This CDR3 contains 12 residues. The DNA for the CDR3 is TGTGCCAGCAGCTTAGTGACCTACGAGCAGTACTTC. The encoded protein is CASSLVTYEQYF.

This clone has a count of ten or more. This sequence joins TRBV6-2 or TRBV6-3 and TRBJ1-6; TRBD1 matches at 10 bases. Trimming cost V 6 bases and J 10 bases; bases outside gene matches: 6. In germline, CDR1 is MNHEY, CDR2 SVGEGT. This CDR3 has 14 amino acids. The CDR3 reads CASSTGQGYSPLHF. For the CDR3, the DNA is TGTGCCAGCAGCACGGGACAGGGGTACTCACCCCTCCACTTT.

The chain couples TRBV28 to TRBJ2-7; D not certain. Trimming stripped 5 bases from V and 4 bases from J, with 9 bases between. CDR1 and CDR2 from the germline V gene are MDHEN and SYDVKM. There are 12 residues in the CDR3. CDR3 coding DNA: TGTGCCAGCAGTCCGCTTATTTACGAGCAGTACTTC. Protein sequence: CASSPLIYEQYF.

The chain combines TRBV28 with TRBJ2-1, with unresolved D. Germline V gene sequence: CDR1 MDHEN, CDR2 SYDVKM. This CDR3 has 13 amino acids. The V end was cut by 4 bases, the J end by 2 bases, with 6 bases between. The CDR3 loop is CASSSEPYNEQFF. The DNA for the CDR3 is TGTGCCAGCAGTTCAGAACCCTACAATGAGCAGTTCTTC. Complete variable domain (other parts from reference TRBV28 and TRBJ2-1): DVKVTQSSRYLVKRTGEKVFLECVQDMDHENMFWYRQDPGLGLRLIYFSYDVKMKEKGDIPEGYSVSREKKERFSLILESASTNQTSMYLCASSSEPYNEQFFGPGTRLTVL.

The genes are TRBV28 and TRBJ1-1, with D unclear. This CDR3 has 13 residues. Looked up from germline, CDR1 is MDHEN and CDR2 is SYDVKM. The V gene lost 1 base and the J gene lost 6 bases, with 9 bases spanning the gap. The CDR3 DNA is TGTGCCAGCAGTTTATCACAGCGTGCTGAAGCTTTCTTT. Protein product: CASSLSQRAEAFF.

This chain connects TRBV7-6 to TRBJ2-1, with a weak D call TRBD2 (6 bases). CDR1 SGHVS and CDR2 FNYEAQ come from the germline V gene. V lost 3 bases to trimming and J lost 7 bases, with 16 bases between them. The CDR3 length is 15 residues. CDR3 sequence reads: CASSFRGDAANEQFF. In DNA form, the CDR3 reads TGTGCCAGCAGCTTTCGCGGGGATGCCGCGAATGAGCAGTTCTTC. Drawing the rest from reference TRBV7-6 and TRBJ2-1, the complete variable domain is GAGVSQSPRYKVTKRGQDVALRCDPISGHVSLYWYRQALGQGPEFLTYFNYEAQQDKSGLPNDRFSAERPEGSISTLTIQRTEQRDSAMYRCASSFRGDAANEQFFGPGTRLTVL.

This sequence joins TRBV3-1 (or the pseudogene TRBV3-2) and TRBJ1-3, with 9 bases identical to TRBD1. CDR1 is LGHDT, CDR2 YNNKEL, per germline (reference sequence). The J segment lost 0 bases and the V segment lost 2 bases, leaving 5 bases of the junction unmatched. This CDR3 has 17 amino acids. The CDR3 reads CASSQTGGSRSGNTIYF. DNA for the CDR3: TGTGCCAGCAGCCAAACAGGGGGCAGCCGCTCTGGAAACACCATATATTTT.

The CDR3: CASTPGRTDTQYF. The CDR3 DNA is TGCGCCAGCACCCCAGGGCGCACAGATACGCAGTATTTT. This rearrangement joins TRBV5-1 to TRBJ2-3, with a weak D call TRBD1 (5 bases). Germline CDR1 SGHRS, CDR2 YFSETQ. The CDR3 consists of 13 residues. Trimming stripped 6 bases from V and 1 base from J, with 9 bases between.

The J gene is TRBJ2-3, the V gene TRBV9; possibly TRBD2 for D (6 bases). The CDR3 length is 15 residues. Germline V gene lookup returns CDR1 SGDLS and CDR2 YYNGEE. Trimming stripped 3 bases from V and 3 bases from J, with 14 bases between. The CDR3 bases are TGTGCCAGCAGCGCCGGGACCCGGGAGACAGATACGCAGTATTTT. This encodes CASSAGTRETDTQYF.

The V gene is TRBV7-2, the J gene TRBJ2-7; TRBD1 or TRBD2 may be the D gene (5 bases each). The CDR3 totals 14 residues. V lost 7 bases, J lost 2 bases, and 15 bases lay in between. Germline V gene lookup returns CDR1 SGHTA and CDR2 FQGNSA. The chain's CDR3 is CASTRVPGPYEQYF. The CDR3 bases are TGTGCCAGCACCCGGGTCCCGGGACCCTACGAGCAGTACTTC.

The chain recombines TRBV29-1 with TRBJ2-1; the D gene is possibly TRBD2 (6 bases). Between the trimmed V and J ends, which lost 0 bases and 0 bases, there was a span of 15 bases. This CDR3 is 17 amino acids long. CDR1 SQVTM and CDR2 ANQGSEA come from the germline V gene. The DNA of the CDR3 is TGCAGCGTTGAAGAGCATCATGGGGGGAGCTCCTACAATGAGCAGTTCTTC. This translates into CSVEEHHGGSSYNEQFF.

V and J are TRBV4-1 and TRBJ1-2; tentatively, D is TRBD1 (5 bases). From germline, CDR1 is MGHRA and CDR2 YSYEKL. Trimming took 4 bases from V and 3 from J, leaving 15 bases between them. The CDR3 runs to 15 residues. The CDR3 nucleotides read TGCGCCAGCAGCCCCATAGCCAGGGCGGACTATGGCTACACCTTC. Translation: CASSPIARADYGYTF.

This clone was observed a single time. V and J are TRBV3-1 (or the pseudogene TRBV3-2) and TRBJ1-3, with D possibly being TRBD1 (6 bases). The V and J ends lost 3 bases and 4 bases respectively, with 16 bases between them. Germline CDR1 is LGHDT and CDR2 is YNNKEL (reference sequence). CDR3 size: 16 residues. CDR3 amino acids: CASSQSATGQGNTIYF. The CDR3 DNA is TGTGCCAGCAGCCAGAGCGCCACAGGGCAAGGAAACACCATATATTTT.

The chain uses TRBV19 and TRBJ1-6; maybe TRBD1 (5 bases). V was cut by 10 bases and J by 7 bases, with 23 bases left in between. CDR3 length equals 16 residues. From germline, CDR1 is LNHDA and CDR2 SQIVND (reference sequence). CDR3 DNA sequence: TGTGCCACCAGCACCGGGGGGGGTTATAGGAATTCACCCCTCCACTTT. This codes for CATSTGGGYRNSPLHF.

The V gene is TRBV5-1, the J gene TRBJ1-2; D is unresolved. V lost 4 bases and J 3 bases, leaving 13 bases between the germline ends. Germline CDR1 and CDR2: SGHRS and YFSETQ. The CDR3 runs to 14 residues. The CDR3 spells CASSLGETHYGYTF. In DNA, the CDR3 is TGCGCCAGCAGCCTGGGCGAGACCCACTATGGCTACACCTTC.

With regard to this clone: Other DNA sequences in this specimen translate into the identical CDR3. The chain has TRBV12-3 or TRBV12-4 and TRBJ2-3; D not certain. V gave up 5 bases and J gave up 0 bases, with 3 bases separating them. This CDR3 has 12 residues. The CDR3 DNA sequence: TGTGCCAGCAGTCCCAGCACAGATACGCAGTATTTT. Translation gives CASSPSTDTQYF.

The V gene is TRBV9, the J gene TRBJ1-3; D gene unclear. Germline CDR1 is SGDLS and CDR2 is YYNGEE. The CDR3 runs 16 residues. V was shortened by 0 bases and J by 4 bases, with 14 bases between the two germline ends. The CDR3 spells CASSVETMVSGNTIYF. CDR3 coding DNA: TGTGCCAGCAGCGTAGAGACTATGGTCTCCGGAAACACCATATATTTT.

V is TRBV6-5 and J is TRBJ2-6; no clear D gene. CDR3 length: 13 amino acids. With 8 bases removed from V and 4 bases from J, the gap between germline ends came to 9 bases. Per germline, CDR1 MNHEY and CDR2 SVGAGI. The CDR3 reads CASRFGGANVLTF. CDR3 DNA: TGTGCCAGCCGCTTCGGAGGGGCCAACGTCCTGACTTTC.

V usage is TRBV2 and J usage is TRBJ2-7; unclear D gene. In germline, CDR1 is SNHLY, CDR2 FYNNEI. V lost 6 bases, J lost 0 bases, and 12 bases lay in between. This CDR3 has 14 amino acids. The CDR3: CASRERLTSYEQYF. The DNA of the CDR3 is TGTGCCAGCAGAGAGAGACTCACCTCCTACGAGCAGTACTTC.

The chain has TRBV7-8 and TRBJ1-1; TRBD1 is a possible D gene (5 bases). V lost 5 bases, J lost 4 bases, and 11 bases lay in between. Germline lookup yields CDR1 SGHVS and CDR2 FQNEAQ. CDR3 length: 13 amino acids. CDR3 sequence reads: CASSRGGFTEAFF. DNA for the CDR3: TGTGCCAGCAGCCGGGGGGGGTTCACTGAAGCTTTCTTT.

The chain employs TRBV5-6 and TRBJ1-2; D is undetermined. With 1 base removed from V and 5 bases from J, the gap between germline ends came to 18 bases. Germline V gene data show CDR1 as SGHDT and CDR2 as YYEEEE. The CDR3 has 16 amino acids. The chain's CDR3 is CASSLYLLLAAYGYTF. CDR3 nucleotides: TGTGCCAGCAGCTTGTACCTTCTTCTGGCAGCTTATGGCTACACCTTC.

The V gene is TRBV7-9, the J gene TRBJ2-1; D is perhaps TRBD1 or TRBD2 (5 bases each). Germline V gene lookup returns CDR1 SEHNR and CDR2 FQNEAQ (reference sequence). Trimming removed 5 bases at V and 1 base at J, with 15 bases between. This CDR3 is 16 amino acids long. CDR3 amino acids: CASSALVWGSYNEQFF. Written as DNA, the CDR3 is TGTGCCAGCAGCGCGTTAGTGTGGGGGTCCTACAATGAGCAGTTCTTC.

The CDR3 here is CASSPSGHTDTQYF. The CDR3 region has the DNA TGTGCCAGCAGTCCTAGCGGGCACACAGATACGCAGTATTTT. The V call is TRBV28, the J call TRBJ2-3; 8 bases line up with TRBD2. In germline, CDR1 is MDHEN, CDR2 SYDVKM. The junction had 3 bases not matched to a gene; V was cut back by 5 bases and J by 2 bases. The CDR3 consists of 14 residues.

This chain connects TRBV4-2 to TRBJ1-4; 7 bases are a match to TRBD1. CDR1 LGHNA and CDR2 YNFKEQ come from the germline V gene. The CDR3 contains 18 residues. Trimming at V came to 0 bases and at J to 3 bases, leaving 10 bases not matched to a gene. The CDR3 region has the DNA TGTGCCAGCAGCCAAGATTTAGCCGGGACAGCGGCTAATGAAAAACTGTTTTTT. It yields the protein CASSQDLAGTAANEKLFF.

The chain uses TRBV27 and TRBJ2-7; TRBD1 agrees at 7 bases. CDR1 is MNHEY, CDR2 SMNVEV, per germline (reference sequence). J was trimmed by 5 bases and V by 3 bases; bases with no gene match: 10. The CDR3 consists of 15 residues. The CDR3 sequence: CASSFSDRVSHEQYF. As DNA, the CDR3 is TGTGCCAGCAGTTTCAGCGACAGGGTTTCCCACGAGCAGTACTTC.

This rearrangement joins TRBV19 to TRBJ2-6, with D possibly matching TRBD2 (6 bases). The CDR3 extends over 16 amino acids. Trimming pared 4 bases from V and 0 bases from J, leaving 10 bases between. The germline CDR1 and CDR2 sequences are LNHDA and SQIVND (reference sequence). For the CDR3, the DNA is TGTGCCAGTAGTAGACTAGGGGTCTCTGGGGCCAACGTCCTGACTTTC. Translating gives CASSRLGVSGANVLTF.

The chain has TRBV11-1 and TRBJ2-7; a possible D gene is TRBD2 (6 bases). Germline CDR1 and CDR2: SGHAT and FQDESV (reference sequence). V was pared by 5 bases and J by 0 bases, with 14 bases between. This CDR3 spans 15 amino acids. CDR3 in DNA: TGTGCCAGCAGCCGCCGGGACGGGAGCTCCTACGAGCAGTACTTC. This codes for CASSRRDGSSYEQYF.

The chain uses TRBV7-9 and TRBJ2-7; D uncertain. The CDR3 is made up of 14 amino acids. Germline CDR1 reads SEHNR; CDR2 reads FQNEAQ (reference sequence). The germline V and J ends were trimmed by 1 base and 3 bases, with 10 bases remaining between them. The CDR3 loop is CASSLEGYGYEQYF. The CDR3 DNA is TGTGCCAGCAGCTTAGAGGGCTACGGCTACGAGCAGTACTTC.

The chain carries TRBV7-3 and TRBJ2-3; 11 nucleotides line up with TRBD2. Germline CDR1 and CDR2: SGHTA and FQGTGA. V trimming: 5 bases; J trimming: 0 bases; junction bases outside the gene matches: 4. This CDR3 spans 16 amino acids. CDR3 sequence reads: CASSPWTSGSTDTQYF. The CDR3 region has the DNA TGTGCCAGCAGCCCATGGACTAGCGGGAGCACAGATACGCAGTATTTT.